A single sample is the source of the 21 T cell receptor beta chains below, sequenced in a study of PD-L1 blockade in urothelial cancer. Sample time point: pretreatment peripheral blood. TCRdb keeps only in-frame clones here, not all; method: immunoSEQ multiplex PCR. The table has over 45,000 clones, about 86% seen once; the top ten hold about 20%. Sequencing used PBMCs, obtained around atezolizumab (anti-PD-L1) treatment. These receptor sequences come from a man in his sixties with urothelial cancer.

This clone was detected only a few times. The genes are TRBV5-1 and TRBJ2-2; D possibly corresponds to TRBD1 (7 bases). CDR3 length: 17 amino acids. Germline CDR1 and CDR2: SGHRS and YFSETQ. Trimming stripped 0 bases from V and 3 bases from J, with 15 bases between. The CDR3 protein is CASSLAGGYVDTGELFF. CDR3 DNA: TGCGCCAGCAGCTTGGCAGGGGGGTACGTTGACACCGGGGAGCTGTTTTTT.

The CDR3 protein is CASRYTGNTEAFF. The CDR3 DNA is TGTGCCAGCAGATATACAGGGAACACTGAAGCTTTCTTT. The chain couples TRBV5-4 to TRBJ1-1; D might be TRBD1 (5 bases). Germline lookup yields CDR1 SGHNT and CDR2 YYREEE (reference sequence). V was clipped by 5 bases and J by 1 base, with 9 bases between them. CDR3 length equals 13 residues.

This chain joins TRBV7-2 and TRBJ2-3; no definite D call. The V gene's germline CDR1 is SGHTA and CDR2 FQGNSA. Trimming stripped 1 base from V and 6 bases from J, with 8 bases between. This CDR3 has 13 amino acids. The CDR3: CASSLDFGDTQYF. The CDR3 DNA follows: TGTGCCAGCAGCTTAGATTTCGGGGATACGCAGTATTTT.

The chain recombines TRBV23-1 with TRBJ2-7, with TRBD2 matching 9 bases. TRBV23-1 has ORF status, its function being uncertain. This CDR3 has 17 residues. V shed 2 bases, J shed 1 base, and the junction held 9 bases outside the gene matches. CDR3 in DNA: TGCGCCAGCAGTCAAACCCAGGGCGGGAGGGCATCCTACGAGCAGTACTTC. Translation: CASSQTQGGRASYEQYF.

V and J are TRBV5-6 and TRBJ1-1; a possible D gene is TRBD1 (6 bases). The CDR3 contains 13 residues. Germline CDR1 SGHDT, CDR2 YYEEEE. Trimming removed 4 bases from V and 5 bases from J, with 12 bases in between. CDR3 nucleotide sequence: TGTGCCAGCAGCCGTGACAGGCAAACTGAAGCTTTCTTT. Its protein is CASSRDRQTEAFF.

Here the CDR3 reads CASSVGSQFSGNTIYF. The CDR3 DNA reads TGTGCCAGCAGCGTAGGTAGCCAATTCTCTGGAAACACCATATATTTT. This chain connects TRBV9 to TRBJ1-3; D gene unclear. Trimming cost V 0 bases and J 0 bases, with 10 bases left between them. Per germline, CDR1 SGDLS and CDR2 YYNGEE. The CDR3 extends over 16 amino acids.

This chain uses TRBV27 with TRBJ2-1; 7 bases line up with TRBD1. Trimming removed 3 bases from V and 3 bases from J; junction bases left unmatched: 5. The CDR3 sequence is 15 residues long. Looked up from germline, CDR1 is MNHEY and CDR2 is SMNVEV (reference sequence). CDR3 residues: CASSLETGLYNEQFF. CDR3 in DNA: TGTGCCAGCAGTTTGGAGACAGGGCTCTACAATGAGCAGTTCTTC.

The gene calls are TRBV25-1 and TRBJ1-2; D may be TRBD1 (5 bases). This CDR3 is built from 13 residues. V was trimmed by 6 bases and J by 2 bases, leaving 10 bases between them. CDR1 and CDR2 from the germline V gene are MGHDK and SYGVNS. As DNA, the CDR3 is TGTGCCAGCAGCCGGGGGGTAAACTATGGCTACACCTTC. Translated: CASSRGVNYGYTF.

The gene calls are TRBV6-5 and TRBJ2-7; TRBD1 matches at 7 bases. There are 11 residues in the CDR3. In germline, CDR1 is MNHEY, CDR2 SVGAGI. J lost 7 bases, V lost 5 bases, and 2 bases had no gene match. The CDR3 coding sequence is TGTGCCAGCAGTCAGGACAGGGAGCAGTACTTC. It is translated as CASSQDREQYF.

Only a few counts were recorded for this clone. The J gene is TRBJ2-7, the V gene TRBV6-6, with 7 bases aligning to TRBD2. V was pared by 5 bases and J by 0 bases, with 7 bases of the junction left unmatched. Germline CDR1 is MNHNY and CDR2 is SVGAGI (reference sequence). The CDR3 is 15 residues long. The CDR3 is CASSDTSGASYEQYF. The DNA for the CDR3 is TGTGCCAGCAGTGATACGAGCGGGGCCTCCTACGAGCAGTACTTC.

The V call is TRBV28, the J call TRBJ2-7; tentatively, D is TRBD2 (5 bases). The CDR3 spans 12 residues. The germline V gene has CDR1 MDHEN and CDR2 SYDVKM. The V end was cut by 5 bases, the J end by 6 bases, with 11 bases between. CDR3 loop: CASSVRVSEQYF. The CDR3 nucleotides are TGTGCCAGCAGTGTGAGGGTGAGCGAGCAGTACTTC.

The chain recombines TRBV29-1 with TRBJ2-1; 7 bases align to TRBD2. V shed 0 bases, J shed 0 bases, and the junction held 11 bases outside the gene matches. Germline CDR1 is SQVTM and CDR2 is ANQGSEA. The CDR3 runs 18 residues. CDR3 bases: TGCAGCGTTGAAGATGGTGGGAGGGCCCACAGCTCCTACAATGAGCAGTTCTTC. This codes for CSVEDGGRAHSSYNEQFF.

The V call is TRBV19, the J call TRBJ2-3, with a tentative D call TRBD2 (6 bases). There are 13 residues in the CDR3. Trimming took off 6 bases at V and 5 bases at J, with 12 bases between the two ends. Germline V gene lookup returns CDR1 LNHDA and CDR2 SQIVND (reference sequence). The DNA of the CDR3 is TGTGCCAGTAGCGGGAGCGTAATAGATACGCAGTATTTT. Amino acid sequence: CASSGSVIDTQYF.

CDR3 nucleotide sequence: TGTGCCACCAGCAGAGATGAACTCGGGGATCAGCCCCAGCATTTT. It yields the protein CATSRDELGDQPQHF. The J gene is TRBJ1-5, the V gene TRBV15, with D hard to call. The CDR3 runs to 15 residues. The V end was cut by 0 bases, the J end by 5 bases, with 11 bases between. The V gene's germline CDR1 is LNHNV and CDR2 YYDKDF (reference sequence).

The rearrangement uses TRBV6-1 and TRBJ2-7, with D tentatively TRBD2 (7 bases). The CDR3 is 15 amino acids. V was shortened by 2 bases and J by 2 bases, with 13 bases between the two germline ends. Germline V gives CDR1 MNHNS, CDR2 SASEGT. The CDR3: CASSESGGQPYEQYF. The CDR3 DNA follows: TGTGCCAGCAGTGAATCCGGGGGGCAGCCCTACGAGCAGTACTTC.

The gene calls are TRBV9 and TRBJ2-2; D perhaps matches TRBD1 (6 bases). CDR1 and CDR2 (germline): SGDLS, YYNGEE. The CDR3 sequence is 17 residues long. Between the trimmed V and J ends, which lost 4 bases and 2 bases, there was a span of 18 bases. The CDR3 sequence: CASSSSRGALNTGELFF. DNA for the CDR3: TGTGCCAGCAGCTCTTCCAGGGGAGCCCTCAACACCGGGGAGCTGTTTTTT.

The chain recombines TRBV19 with TRBJ2-5; D is perhaps TRBD1 (6 bases). This CDR3 is 15 amino acids long. V was pared by 6 bases and J by 2 bases, with 16 bases between. The germline V gene encodes CDR1 LNHDA and CDR2 SQIVND (reference sequence). CDR3 nucleotide sequence: TGTGCCAGTAGCCTCAACCCGGGACAACAAGAGACCCAGTACTTC. Translated, it gives CASSLNPGQQETQYF.

This clone was recorded once. This rearrangement joins TRBV27 to TRBJ1-6, with D possibly TRBD1 on 6 matching bases. The CDR3 spans 18 residues. The V gene's germline CDR1 is MNHEY and CDR2 SMNVEV (reference sequence). V lost 4 bases to trimming and J lost 2 bases, with 18 bases between them. CDR3: CASSSSRGGVPYNSPLHF. The DNA for the CDR3 is TGTGCCAGCAGTTCATCAAGGGGGGGGGTCCCCTATAATTCACCCCTCCACTTT.

The chain has TRBV28 and TRBJ1-1; D is perhaps TRBD1 (5 bases). V shed 10 bases and J shed 0 bases, with 21 bases lying between them. CDR1 is MDHEN and CDR2 is SYDVKM in the germline V gene. The CDR3 totals 16 residues. In DNA, the CDR3 is TGTGCCACGTGGGCCAGCGGGGCCCTCATGAACACTGAAGCTTTCTTT. Encoded protein: CATWASGALMNTEAFF.

The V and J genes are TRBV6-4 and TRBJ2-1; 8 nucleotides align to TRBD2. The CDR3 consists of 15 residues. Germline CDR1 and CDR2: MRHNA and SNTAGT. Trimming cost V 5 bases and J 2 bases; bases outside gene matches: 5. The CDR3 loop reads CASSTLAEAYNEQFF. CDR3 in DNA: TGTGCCAGCAGTACACTAGCGGAAGCCTACAATGAGCAGTTCTTC.

V and J are TRBV6-1 and TRBJ2-3, with 8 bases identical to TRBD2. Germline V gives CDR1 MNHNS, CDR2 SASEGT. CDR3 size: 15 residues. Germline trimming cut 5 bases from V and 6 bases from J; bases unmatched to any gene: 10. CDR3 nucleotide sequence: TGTGCCAGCAGTACTCGGACTAGCTCAGTGGATACGCAGTATTTT. Protein sequence: CASSTRTSSVDTQYF.